This T cell receptor (beta chain) comes out of a study of radiotherapy plus CTLA-4 blockade in lung cancer. The wider study: Objective response rate was roughly 19%; disease control rate, around 30%.

Here immunoSEQ multiplex PCR was the method, and the copy in TCRdb shows in-frame clones only, minus some. Among approximately 78,000 clones listed, around 80% were seen once. With ipilimumab providing CTLA-4 blockade, focal radiation was administered to patients who had chemo-refractory metastatic non-small-cell lung cancer. Points on this clone: The antigen is undetermined.

Trimming pared 4 bases from V and 2 bases from J, leaving 9 bases between. CDR1 is SNHLY and CDR2 is FYNNEI in the germline V gene. The CDR3 loop spans 14 amino acids. Whole-study results and caveats: Radiotherapy plus ipilimumab was followed by expansion in blood of tumor-derived TCR clones. Early clone dynamics of blood T cells, plus interferon-beta, reportedly predicted response best.

This TCR was sampled from a human donor with non-small cell lung cancer who had a complete response to radiotherapy plus ipilimumab. The material sequenced was peripheral blood, taken from a patient treated with radiotherapy plus ipilimumab. The V gene is TRBV2, the J gene TRBJ1-5; no clear D. The chain's CDR3 is CASSASDGNQPQHF. CDR3 DNA: TGTGCCAGCAGTGCTTCCGACGGCAATCAGCCCCAGCATTTT.